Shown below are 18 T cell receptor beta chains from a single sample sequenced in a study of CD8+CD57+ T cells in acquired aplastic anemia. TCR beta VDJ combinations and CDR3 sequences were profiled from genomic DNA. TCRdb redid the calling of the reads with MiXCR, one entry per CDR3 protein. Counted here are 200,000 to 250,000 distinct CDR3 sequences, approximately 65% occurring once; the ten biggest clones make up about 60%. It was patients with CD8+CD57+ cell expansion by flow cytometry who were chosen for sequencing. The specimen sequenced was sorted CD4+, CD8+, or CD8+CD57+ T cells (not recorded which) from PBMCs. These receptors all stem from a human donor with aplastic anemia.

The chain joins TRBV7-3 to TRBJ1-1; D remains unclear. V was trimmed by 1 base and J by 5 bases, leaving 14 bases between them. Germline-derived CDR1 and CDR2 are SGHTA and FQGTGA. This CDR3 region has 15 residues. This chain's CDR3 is CASSLIATMETEAFF. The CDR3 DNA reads TGTGCCAGCAGCTTAATCGCAACGATGGAAACTGAAGCTTTCTTT.

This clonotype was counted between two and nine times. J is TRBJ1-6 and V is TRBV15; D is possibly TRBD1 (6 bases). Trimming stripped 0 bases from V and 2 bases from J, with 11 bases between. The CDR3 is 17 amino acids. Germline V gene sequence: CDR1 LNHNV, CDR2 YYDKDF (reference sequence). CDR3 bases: TGTGCCACCAGCAGAGATCAGGGGAGCGCCTATAATTCACCCCTCCACTTT. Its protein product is CATSRDQGSAYNSPLHF.

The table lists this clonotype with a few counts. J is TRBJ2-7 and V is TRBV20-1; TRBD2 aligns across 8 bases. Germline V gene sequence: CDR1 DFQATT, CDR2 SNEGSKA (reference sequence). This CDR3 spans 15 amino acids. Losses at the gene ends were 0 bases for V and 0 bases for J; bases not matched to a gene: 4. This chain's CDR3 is CSARDTSGSSYEQYF. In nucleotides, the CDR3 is TGCAGTGCTAGAGATACGAGCGGGAGCTCCTACGAGCAGTACTTC.

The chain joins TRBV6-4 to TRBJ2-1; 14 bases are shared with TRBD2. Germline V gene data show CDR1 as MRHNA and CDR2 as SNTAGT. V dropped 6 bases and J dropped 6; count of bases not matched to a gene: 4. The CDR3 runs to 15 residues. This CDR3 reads CASSLTSGGANEQFF. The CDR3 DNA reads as TGTGCCAGCAGCCTGACTAGCGGGGGGGCCAATGAGCAGTTCTTC.

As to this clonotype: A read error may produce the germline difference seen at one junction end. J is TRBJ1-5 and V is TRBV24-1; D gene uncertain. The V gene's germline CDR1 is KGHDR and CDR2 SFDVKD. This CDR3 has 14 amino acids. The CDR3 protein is CATSDLHPDQPQNF. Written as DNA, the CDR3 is TGTGCCACCAGTGATTTGCATCCGGATCAGCCCCAGAATTTT.

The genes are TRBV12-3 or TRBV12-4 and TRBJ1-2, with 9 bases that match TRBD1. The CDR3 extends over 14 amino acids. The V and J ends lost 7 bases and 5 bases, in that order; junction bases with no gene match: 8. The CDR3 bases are TGTGCCAGCACCTCCTACAGGGGGCTTTATGGCTACACCTTC. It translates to CASTSYRGLYGYTF.

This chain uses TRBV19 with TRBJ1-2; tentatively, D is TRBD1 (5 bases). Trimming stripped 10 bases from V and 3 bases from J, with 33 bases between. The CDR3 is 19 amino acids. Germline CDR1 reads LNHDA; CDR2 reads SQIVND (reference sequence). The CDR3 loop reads CATSTGGGFSYEQYYGYTF. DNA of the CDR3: TGTGCCACCTCCACTGGCGGGGGGTTCTCCTACGAGCAGTACTATGGCTACACCTTC.

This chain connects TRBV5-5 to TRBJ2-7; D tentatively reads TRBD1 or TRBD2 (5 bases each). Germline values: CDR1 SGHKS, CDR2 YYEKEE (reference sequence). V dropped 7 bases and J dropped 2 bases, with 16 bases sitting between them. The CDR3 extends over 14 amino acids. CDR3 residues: CASGDRDGAYEQYF. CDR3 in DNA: TGTGCCAGCGGTGATAGGGACGGTGCCTACGAGCAGTACTTC. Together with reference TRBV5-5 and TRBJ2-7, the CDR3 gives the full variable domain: DAGVTQSPTHLIKTRGQQVTLRCSPISGHKSVSWYQQVLGQGPQFIFQYYEKEERGRGNFPDRFSARQFPNYSSELNVNALLLGDSALYLCASGDRDGAYEQYFGPGTRLTVT.

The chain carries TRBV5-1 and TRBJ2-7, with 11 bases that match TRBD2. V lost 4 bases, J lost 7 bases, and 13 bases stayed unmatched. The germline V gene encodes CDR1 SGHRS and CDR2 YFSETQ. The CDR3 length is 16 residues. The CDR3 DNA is TGCGCCAGCAGCCTACTAGCGGGAGATCTAGCGGGGGAGCAGTACTTC. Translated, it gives CASSLLAGDLAGEQYF.

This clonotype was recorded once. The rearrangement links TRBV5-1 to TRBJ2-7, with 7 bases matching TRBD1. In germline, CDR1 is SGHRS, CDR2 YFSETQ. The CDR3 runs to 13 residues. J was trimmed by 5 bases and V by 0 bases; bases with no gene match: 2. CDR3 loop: CASSLATGHEQYF. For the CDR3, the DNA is TGCGCCAGCAGCTTGGCGACAGGGCACGAGCAGTACTTC.

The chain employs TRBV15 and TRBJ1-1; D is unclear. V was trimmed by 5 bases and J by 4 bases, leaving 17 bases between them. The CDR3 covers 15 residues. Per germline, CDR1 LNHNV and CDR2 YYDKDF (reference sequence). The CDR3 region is CATSDPTRVGTEAFF. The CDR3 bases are TGTGCCACCAGCGACCCGACGAGGGTTGGCACTGAAGCTTTCTTT.

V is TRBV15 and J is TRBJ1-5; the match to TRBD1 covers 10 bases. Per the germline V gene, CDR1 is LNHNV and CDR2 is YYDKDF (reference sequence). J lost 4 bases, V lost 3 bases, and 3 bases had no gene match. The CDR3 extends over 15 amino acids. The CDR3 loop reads CATSSWGQGNQPQHF. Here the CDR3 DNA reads TGTGCCACCAGCAGTTGGGGACAGGGGAATCAGCCCCAGCATTTT.

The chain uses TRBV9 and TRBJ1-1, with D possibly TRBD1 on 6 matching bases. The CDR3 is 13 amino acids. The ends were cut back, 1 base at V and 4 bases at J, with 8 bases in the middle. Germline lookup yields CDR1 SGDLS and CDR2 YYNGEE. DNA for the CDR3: TGTGCCAGCAGCGTAACAGGGACCACTGAAGCTTTCTTT. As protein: CASSVTGTTEAFF.

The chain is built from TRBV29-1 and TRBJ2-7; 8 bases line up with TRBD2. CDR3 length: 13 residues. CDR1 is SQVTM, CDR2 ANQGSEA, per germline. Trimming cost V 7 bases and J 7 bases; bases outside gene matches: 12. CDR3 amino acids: CSAQRGLNWEQYF. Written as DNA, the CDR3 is TGCAGCGCACAGCGGGGGTTAAATTGGGAGCAGTACTTC.

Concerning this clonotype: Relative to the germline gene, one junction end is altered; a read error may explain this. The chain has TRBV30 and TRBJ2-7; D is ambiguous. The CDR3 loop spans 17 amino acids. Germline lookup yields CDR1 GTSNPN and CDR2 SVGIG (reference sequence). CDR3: CDWSSDVCSSDLSEQYF. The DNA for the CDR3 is TGTGACTGGAGTTCAGACGTGTGCTCTTCCGATCTATCCGAGCAGTACTTC. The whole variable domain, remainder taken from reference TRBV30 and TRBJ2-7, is SQTIHQWPATLVQPVGSPLSLECTVEGTSNPNLYWYRQAAGRGLQLLFYSVGIGQISSEVPQNLSASRPQDRQFILSSKKLLLSDSGFYLCDWSSDVCSSDLSEQYFGPGTRLTVT.

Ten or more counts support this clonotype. The CDR3 coding sequence is TGTGCCAGCAGTGAGGGCAGGGCTATTAATTCACCCCTCCACTTT. It specifies CASSEGRAINSPLHF. The chain combines TRBV2 with TRBJ1-6, with D perhaps matching TRBD1 (5 bases). The germline V gene encodes CDR1 SNHLY and CDR2 FYNNEI. The CDR3 has 15 amino acids. The V and J ends lost 3 bases and 6 bases respectively, with 12 bases between them.

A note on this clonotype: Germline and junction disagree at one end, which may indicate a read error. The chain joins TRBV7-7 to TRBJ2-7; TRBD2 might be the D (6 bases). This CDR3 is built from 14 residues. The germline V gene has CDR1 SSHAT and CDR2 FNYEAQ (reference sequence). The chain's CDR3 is CASSFGGKGYEQYF. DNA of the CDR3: TGTGCTAGCAGCTTCGGCGGGAAGGGCTACGAGCAGTACTTC.

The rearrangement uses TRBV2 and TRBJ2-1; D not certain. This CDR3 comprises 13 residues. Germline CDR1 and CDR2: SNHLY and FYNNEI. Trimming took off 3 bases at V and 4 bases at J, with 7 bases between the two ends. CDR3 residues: CASSDEVYNEQFF. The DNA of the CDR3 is TGTGCCAGCAGTGACGAGGTTTACAATGAGCAGTTCTTC.